One and the same sample provided the 19 T cell receptor beta chains below, sequenced in a study of OX40 agonist ivuxolimab in advanced cancers. The assay was immunoSEQ multiplex PCR, and TCRdb's table has in-frame clones only and misses some. This sample carries approximately 100,000 clones, over 75% of them seen once, and the ten largest clones take 3% to 4%. The sequences come from CD4+ or CD8+ T cells sorted from blood, collected in a trial of the OX40 agonist ivuxolimab. These receptors were collected from an adult with an advanced solid tumor such as melanoma, head and neck, liver or kidney cancer.

V and J are TRBV7-2 and TRBJ1-2; D might be TRBD1 (6 bases). V was shortened by 4 bases and J by 2 bases, with 17 bases between the two germline ends. In germline, CDR1 is SGHTA, CDR2 FQGNSA. The length of the CDR3 is 16 residues. As DNA, the CDR3 is TGTGCCAGCAGCTGGGGGGCGAGCAGGGCAAACTATGGCTACACCTTC. Amino acid sequence: CASSWGASRANYGYTF.

The chain joins TRBV18 to TRBJ2-4; TRBD1 matches at 9 bases. CDR1 and CDR2 (germline): KGHSH, LQKENI. After removal of 4 bases from V and 3 bases from J, the junction contained 7 bases not matched to a gene. The CDR3 consists of 16 residues. DNA of the CDR3: TGTGCCAGCTCACTTTCGACAGGGGGAGACAAAAACATTCAGTACTTC. Residues: CASSLSTGGDKNIQYF. The full variable domain, rest sourced from reference TRBV18 and TRBJ2-4, is NAGVMQNPRHLVRRRGQEARLRCSPMKGHSHVYWYRQLPEEGLKFMVYLQKENIIDESGMPKERFSAEFPKEGPSILRIQQVVRGDSAAYFCASSLSTGGDKNIQYFGAGTRLSVL.

V usage is TRBV6-1 and J usage is TRBJ1-1, with 9 bases identical to TRBD1. This CDR3 is built from 15 residues. Trimming at V came to 4 bases and at J to 4 bases, leaving 7 bases not matched to a gene. The V gene's germline CDR1 is MNHNS and CDR2 SASEGT. CDR3 coding DNA: TGTGCCAGCAGTGTCCGAGGGACAGGGATCACTGAAGCTTTCTTT. Protein product: CASSVRGTGITEAFF.

This rearrangement joins TRBV11-2 to TRBJ1-6; D perhaps matches TRBD1 (5 bases). Trimming left V 3 bases short and J 9 bases short, with 12 bases between. The CDR3 runs to 14 residues. The germline V gene encodes CDR1 SGHAT and CDR2 FQNNGV. In DNA, the CDR3 is TGTGCCAGCAGCTTGGGGCAGGCCTTTTCACCCCTCCACTTT. Translating it yields CASSLGQAFSPLHF.

The chain has TRBV5-6 and TRBJ2-5, with a tentative D call TRBD2 (7 bases). Germline V lookup: CDR1 SGHDT, CDR2 YYEEEE. Trimming pared 1 base from V and 4 bases from J, leaving 26 bases between. This CDR3 has 19 amino acids. The DNA for the CDR3 is TGTGCCAGCAGCTTGTATCTCTCTCATAGGACGAGGGGGGGAGAGACCCAGTACTTC. This codes for CASSLYLSHRTRGGETQYF.

The chain uses TRBV19 and TRBJ2-1, with TRBD2 matching 7 bases. Germline-derived CDR1 and CDR2 are LNHDA and SQIVND (reference sequence). This CDR3 has 17 amino acids. With 6 bases clipped from V and 9 bases from J, the junction kept 20 bases outside the gene matches. The CDR3 loop is CASSWGGLTAARSEQFF. The CDR3 bases are TGTGCCAGTAGCTGGGGGGGACTTACAGCGGCGCGTAGTGAGCAGTTCTTC.

The chain employs TRBV28 and TRBJ2-2; a possible D gene is TRBD2 (5 bases). The length of the CDR3 is 13 residues. CDR1 MDHEN and CDR2 SYDVKM come from the germline V gene. V was pared by 6 bases and J by 4 bases, with 9 bases between. Written as DNA, the CDR3 is TGTGCCAGCAGAAAAGGACTCACCGGGGAGCTGTTTTTT. Translating it yields CASRKGLTGELFF.

The genes are TRBV5-4 and TRBJ2-5; D uncertain. V lost 2 bases and J 5 bases, leaving 13 bases between the germline ends. CDR1 is SGHNT, CDR2 YYREEE, per germline (reference sequence). CDR3 length: 14 residues. CDR3 in DNA: TGTGCCAGCAGCTTAGGAGTTAATACGGAGACCCAGTACTTC. Encoded protein: CASSLGVNTETQYF.

The chain employs TRBV28 and TRBJ2-5; weak D call: TRBD1 (6 bases). The CDR3 contains 15 residues. V was cut by 6 bases and J by 0 bases, with 14 bases left in between. Germline V lookup: CDR1 MDHEN, CDR2 SYDVKM. CDR3 residues: CASSSDRDNQETQYF. The CDR3 bases are TGTGCCAGCAGCTCCGATCGGGACAACCAAGAGACCCAGTACTTC.

The chain is built from TRBV11-2 and TRBJ2-1; perhaps TRBD2 as D (6 bases). V gave up 2 bases and J gave up 6 bases, with 14 bases separating them. Germline CDR1 reads SGHAT; CDR2 reads FQNNGV. The CDR3 has 15 residues. CDR3 sequence (DNA): TGTGCCAGCAGCTTAAATATAGCGGCGGGCAATGAGCAGTTCTTC. Amino acid sequence: CASSLNIAAGNEQFF.

This chain uses TRBV7-3 with TRBJ2-7, with D possibly being TRBD2 (6 bases). The CDR3 contains 14 residues. Deletions cut 2 bases from V and 7 bases from J, with 15 bases between. Germline values: CDR1 SGHTA, CDR2 FQGTGA. The CDR3 here is CASSLSGPEGEQYF. The DNA for the CDR3 is TGTGCCAGCAGCTTATCGGGCCCGGAGGGGGAGCAGTACTTC.

The chain joins TRBV18 to TRBJ2-2, with 13 positions matching TRBD2. The CDR3 has 16 residues. Looked up from germline, CDR1 is KGHSH and CDR2 is LQKENI. Trimming took 3 bases from V and 5 from J; bases not matched to a gene: 3. CDR3 sequence: CASSPGLAGSTGELFF. The CDR3 DNA reads as TGTGCCAGCTCACCGGGACTAGCGGGATCTACCGGGGAGCTGTTTTTT. Full variable domain (outside the CDR3, taken from reference TRBV18 and TRBJ2-2): NAGVMQNPRHLVRRRGQEARLRCSPMKGHSHVYWYRQLPEEGLKFMVYLQKENIIDESGMPKERFSAEFPKEGPSILRIQQVVRGDSAAYFCASSPGLAGSTGELFFGEGSRLTVL.

The CDR3 here is CASSERATGELFF. The CDR3 DNA reads as TGCGCCAGCAGTGAGAGGGCCACCGGGGAGCTGTTTTTT. The chain joins TRBV5-1 to TRBJ2-2, with D perhaps TRBD2 (5 bases). The CDR3 is 13 amino acids. The germline V gene encodes CDR1 SGHRS and CDR2 YFSETQ. V lost 5 bases and J 4 bases, leaving 9 bases between the germline ends.

The gene calls are TRBV7-3 and TRBJ2-1; TRBD1 might be the D (5 bases). The CDR3 is 15 residues long. CDR1 and CDR2 (germline): SGHTA, FQGTGA. Between the trimmed V and J ends, which lost 5 bases and 0 bases, there was a span of 11 bases. CDR3: CASSRQFSSYNEQFF. CDR3 bases: TGTGCCAGCAGCCGACAGTTTAGCTCCTACAATGAGCAGTTCTTC. Combining the CDR3 with reference TRBV7-3 and TRBJ2-1 gives the whole variable domain GAGVSQTPSNKVTEKGKYVELRCDPISGHTALYWYRQSLGQGPEFLIYFQGTGAADDSGLPNDRFFAVRPEGSVSTLKIQRTERGDSAVYLCASSRQFSSYNEQFFGPGTRLTVL.

The CDR3 bases are TGCGCCAGCATGCCGGGACTTAATGGTCGCACAGATACGCAGTATTTT. This codes for CASMPGLNGRTDTQYF. The chain employs TRBV10-1 and TRBJ2-3, with D perhaps TRBD2 (6 bases). CDR3 length equals 16 residues. Looked up from germline, CDR1 is WNHNN and CDR2 is SYGVQD (reference sequence). Trimming removed 7 bases from V and 1 base from J, with 18 bases in between.

The chain combines TRBV1 with TRBJ2-7; the table gives TRBD1 as D, unverified against the DNA. TRBV1 is an annotated pseudogene. The CDR3 extends over 13 amino acids. The DNA for the CDR3 is TGCACCAGCCCTCCGGGACAGGCATACGAGCAGTACTTC. This translates into CTSPPGQAYEQYF.

This chain connects TRBV6-6 to TRBJ2-5, with TRBD2 as a possible D gene (5 bases). Trimming took 4 bases from V and 5 from J, leaving 17 bases between them. Germline V CDR1 and CDR2: MNHNY, SVGAGI (reference sequence). The CDR3 covers 15 residues. The CDR3 region has the DNA TGTGCCAGCAGTTTGCTGTCTACCGGCGGGGAGACCCAGTACTTC. As protein: CASSLLSTGGETQYF.

The count of this clone is one. Other DNA sequences in this specimen translate into the identical CDR3. The rearrangement joins TRBV30 to TRBJ2-3; D is unclear. The CDR3 runs 11 residues. Germline loops: CDR1 GTSNPN, CDR2 SVGIG (reference sequence). The germline V and J ends were trimmed by 1 base and 2 bases, with 1 base remaining between them. CDR3 amino acids: CAWSDTDTQYF. In nucleotides, the CDR3 is TGTGCCTGGAGTGACACAGATACGCAGTATTTT.

This rearrangement joins TRBV19 to TRBJ2-7, with D perhaps matching TRBD1 or TRBD2 (5 bases each). Germline V CDR1 and CDR2: LNHDA, SQIVND (reference sequence). The CDR3 has 16 residues. Trimming removed 0 bases from V and 0 bases from J, with 12 bases in between. The CDR3 region has the DNA TGTGCCAGTAGTATAGATGGGGGAGTGGGCTCCTACGAGCAGTACTTC. Translating gives CASSIDGGVGSYEQYF.